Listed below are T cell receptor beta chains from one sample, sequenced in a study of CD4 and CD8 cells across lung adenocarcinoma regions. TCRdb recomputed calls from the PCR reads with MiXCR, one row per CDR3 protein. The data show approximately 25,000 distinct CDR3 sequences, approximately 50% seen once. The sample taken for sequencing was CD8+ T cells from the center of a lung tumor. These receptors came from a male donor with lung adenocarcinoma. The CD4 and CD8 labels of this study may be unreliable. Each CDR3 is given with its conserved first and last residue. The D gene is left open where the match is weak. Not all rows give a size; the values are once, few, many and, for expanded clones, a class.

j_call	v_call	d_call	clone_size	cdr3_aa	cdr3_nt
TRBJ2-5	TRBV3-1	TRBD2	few	CASSPGGETQYF	TGTGCCAGCAGCCCGGGGGGAGAGACCCAGTACTTC
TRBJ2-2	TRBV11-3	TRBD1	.	CASSRTGGSTGELFF	TGTGCCAGCAGCAGGACAGGGGGCAGCACCGGGGAGCTGTTTTTT
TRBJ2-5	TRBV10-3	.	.	CGRGRRAQDTQYF	TGTGGGCGCGGGCGGAGGGCCCAAGACACCCAGTACTTC
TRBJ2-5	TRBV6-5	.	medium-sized	CASKVGGAEETQYF	TGTGCCAGCAAGGTAGGAGGGGCAGAGGAGACCCAGTACTTC
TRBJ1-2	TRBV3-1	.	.	CASSQAQAAYGYTF	TGTGCCAGCAGCCAAGCACAAGCCGCCTATGGCTACACCTTC
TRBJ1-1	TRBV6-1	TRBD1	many	CASTRDRVGEAFF	TGTGCCAGCACCCGAGACAGGGTCGGCGAAGCTTTCTTT
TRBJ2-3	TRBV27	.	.	CARTLGGSDKETQYF	TGTGCCAGGACCTTAGGGGGAAGTGACAAAGAGACGCAGTATTTT
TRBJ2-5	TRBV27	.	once	CASSLGLGGGVTDTQYF	TGTGCCAGCAGTCTGGGGTTGGGGGGCGGAGTCACAGATACCCAGTACTTC
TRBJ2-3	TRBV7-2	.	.	CASSLMELTDTQYF	TGTGCCAGCAGCTTAATGGAACTCACAGATACGCAGTATTTT
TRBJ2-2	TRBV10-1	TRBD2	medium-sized	CASSESGGRDTGELFF	TGCGCCAGCAGTGAGTCGGGCGGGAGAGACACCGGGGAGCTGTTTTTT
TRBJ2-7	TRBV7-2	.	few	CASSLSAPGHLYEQYF	TGTGCCAGCAGCCTAAGTGCCCCGGGACACCTCTACGAGCAGTACTTC
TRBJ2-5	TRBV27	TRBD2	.	CASRGSAGVDTETQYF	TGTGCCAGCAGGGGATCGGCGGGAGTCGACACAGAGACCCAGTACTTC
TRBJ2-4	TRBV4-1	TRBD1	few	CASSQEVTGVNIQYF	TGCGCCAGCAGCCAAGAGGTGACAGGGGTGAACATTCAGTACTTC
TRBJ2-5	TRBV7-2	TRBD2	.	CASTKGSGRQETQYF	TGTGCCAGCACCAAGGGTAGCGGGAGGCAAGAGACCCAGTACTTC
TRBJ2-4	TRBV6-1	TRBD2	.	CASRVGGEGAKNTQYF	TGTGCCAGCCGCGTCGGGGGGGAGGGTGCCAAAAACACGCAGTATTTC
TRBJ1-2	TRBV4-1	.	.	CASSQGRVLGGYTF	TGCGCCAGCAGCCAAGGCCGGGTTTTGGGTGGCTACACCTTC
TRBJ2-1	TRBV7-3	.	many	CASSLDGRGAYNEQFF	TGTGCCAGCAGCTTAGACGGCCGGGGTGCCTACAATGAGCAGTTCTTC
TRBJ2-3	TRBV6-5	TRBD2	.	CDSSYQSGTSTDTQYF	TGTGACAGCAGTTACCAGAGCGGGACGAGCACAGATACGCAGTATTTT
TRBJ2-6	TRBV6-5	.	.	CASSYNGGTGALTF	TGTGCCAGCAGTTACAACGGCGGCACGGGGGCCCTGACTTTC
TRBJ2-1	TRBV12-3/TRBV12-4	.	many	CASTKGPYQADEQFF	TGTGCCAGCACCAAAGGACCATACCAGGCGGATGAGCAGTTCTTC
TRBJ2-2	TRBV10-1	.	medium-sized	CASSNFRGTGELFF	TGCGCCAGCAGCAATTTCAGGGGAACCGGGGAGCTGTTTTTT
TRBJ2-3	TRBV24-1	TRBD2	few	CATSDRSGRAPDTQYF	TGTGCCACCAGTGACCGTAGCGGGAGGGCCCCAGATACGCAGTATTTT
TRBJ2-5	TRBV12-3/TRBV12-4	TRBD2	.	CASSESLAGGWTDMQYF	TGTGCCAGCAGTGAGTCTCTAGCGGGAGGATGGACAGATATGCAGTACTTC
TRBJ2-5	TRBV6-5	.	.	CASSFSGDRGETQYF	TGTGCCAGCAGTTTCTCCGGGGATCGGGGCGAGACCCAGTACTTC
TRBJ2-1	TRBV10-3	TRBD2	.	CATGEGYNTQYF	TGTGCCACGGGGGAGGGCTACAATACGCAGTACTTT
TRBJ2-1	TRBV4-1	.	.	CTSSQDKTGAYNEQFF	TGCACCAGCAGCCAAGATAAGACGGGAGCATACAATGAGCAGTTCTTC
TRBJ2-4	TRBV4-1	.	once	CGSRQLGTKNTQYF	TGCGGCAGCAGGCAACTGGGGACCAAAAATACGCAGTATTTC
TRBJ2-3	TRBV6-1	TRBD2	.	CASRPGTRRSTDTQYF	TGTGCCAGCAGGCCCGGGACTAGAAGGAGCACAGATACGCAGTATTTT
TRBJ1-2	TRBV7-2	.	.	CALEGGNYGYTF	TGTGCCTTAGAAGGGGGTAACTATGGCTACACCTTC
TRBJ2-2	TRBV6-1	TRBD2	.	CASNGRGAGRELFF	TGTGCCAGCAATGGGAGGGGCGCGGGAAGGGAGCTGTTTTTT
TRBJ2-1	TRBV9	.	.	CASSPRTQSGNEQFF	TGTGCCAGCAGCCCCCGGACCCAATCAGGCAATGAGCAGTTCTTC
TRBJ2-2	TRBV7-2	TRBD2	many	CASSLGTSSGGELFF	TGTGCCAGCAGCTTAGGGACTAGCTCGGGCGGGGAGCTGTTTTTT
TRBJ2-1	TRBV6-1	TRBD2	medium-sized	CASSEAGLAGSKQFF	TGTGCCAGCAGTGAAGCGGGACTAGCGGGAAGTAAGCAGTTCTTC
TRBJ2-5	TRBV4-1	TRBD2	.	CASSHPGGETQYF	TGTGCCAGCAGCCACCCGGGAGGGGAGACCCAGTACTTC
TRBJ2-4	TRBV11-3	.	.	CATAPGATNTQYF	TGTGCCACGGCGCCTGGGGCCACAAACACGCAGTACTTC
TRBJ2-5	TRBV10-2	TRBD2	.	CASSEKRETWETQYF	TGCGCCAGCAGTGAGAAGCGGGAAACATGGGAGACCCAGTACTTC
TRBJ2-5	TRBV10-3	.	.	CANRDHVQETQYF	TGTGCCAACCGGGACCACGTACAAGAGACCCAGTACTTC
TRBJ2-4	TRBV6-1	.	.	CARGQDAKNIQYF	TGTGCCAGGGGGCAGGATGCCAAAAATATTCAGTACTTC
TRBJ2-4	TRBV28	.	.	CASSLTDLRKIQYF	TGTGCCAGCAGTTTGACAGATCTAAGGAAGATTCAGTACTTC
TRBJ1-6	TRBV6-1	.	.	CASSRNTGRLKSYNSPLHF	TGTGCCAGCAGTCGGAACACAGGGCGTCTTAAGTCCTATAATTCACCCCTCCACTTT
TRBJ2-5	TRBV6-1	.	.	CASTGRGRRAQETQYF	TGTGCCAGCACGGGACGGGGACGCAGGGCCCAAGAGACCCAGTACTTT
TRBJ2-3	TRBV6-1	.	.	CARGEGAGDTDTQYF	TGTGCCAGGGGAGAAGGGGCAGGAGACACAGATACCCAGTATTTT
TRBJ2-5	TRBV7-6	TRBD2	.	CASSLVGGEQETQYF	TGTGCCAGCAGCTTAGTGGGGGGGGAGCAAGAGACCCAGTACTTC
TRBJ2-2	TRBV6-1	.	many	CASSRGTTGELFF	TGTGCCAGCAGCCGGGGGACCACCGGGGAGCTGTTTTTT